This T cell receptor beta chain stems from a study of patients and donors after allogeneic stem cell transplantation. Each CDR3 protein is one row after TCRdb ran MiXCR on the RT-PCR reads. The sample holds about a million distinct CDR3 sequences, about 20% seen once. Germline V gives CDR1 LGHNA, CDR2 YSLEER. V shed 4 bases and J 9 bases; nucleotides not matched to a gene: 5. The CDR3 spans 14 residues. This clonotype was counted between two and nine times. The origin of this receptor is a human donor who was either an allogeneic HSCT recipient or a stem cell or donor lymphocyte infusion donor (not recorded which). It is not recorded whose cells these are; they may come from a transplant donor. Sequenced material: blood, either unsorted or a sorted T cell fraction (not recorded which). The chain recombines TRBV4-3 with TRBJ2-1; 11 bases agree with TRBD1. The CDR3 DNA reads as TGCGCCAGCAGCCTAGGACAGGGGGCGAGTGAGCAGTTCTTC. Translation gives CASSLGQGASEQFF.